This T cell receptor beta chain was identified during a study of regulatory T cells in long-lasting Graves disease. In the case of this clonotype: Its antigen is as yet unknown.

CDR3 regions were amplified by Arm-PCR using iRepertoire HTBI primers to build TCR beta libraries. TCRdb passed the multiplex PCR reads through MiXCR, listing each CDR3 protein once. The table lists about 560,000 distinct CDR3 sequences, about 16% of them singletons. Study-level results: Persistent Graves' patients had lower TCR diversity than newly diagnosed ones.

The V gene end was trimmed by 11 bases and the J gene end by 5 bases; junction bases not matched to a gene: 10. The germline V gene has CDR1 LNHNV and CDR2 YYDKDF (reference sequence). The CDR3 contains 14 residues. Time point reported: newly diagnosed GD, antithyroid drugs for less than 3 months. From RNA extracted from PBMCs, the TCR library was made. The same data also contributed to another study, on T cells in Graves' hyperthyroidism and ophthalmopathy. From that study: Disease duration under 2 months; hyperthyroidism patients were aged 18 to 65.

The source was peripheral blood mononuclear cells (PBMCs), collected at new diagnosis, from a patient treated with antithyroid drugs. This clonotype originated in a man younger than 35 with Graves disease. The rearrangement uses TRBV15 and TRBJ2-1; TRBD1 matches 9 bases. The CDR3 loop reads CALGGTGHDNEQFF. The CDR3 DNA is TGTGCCTTGGGGGGGACAGGGCATGACAATGAGCAGTTCTTC.